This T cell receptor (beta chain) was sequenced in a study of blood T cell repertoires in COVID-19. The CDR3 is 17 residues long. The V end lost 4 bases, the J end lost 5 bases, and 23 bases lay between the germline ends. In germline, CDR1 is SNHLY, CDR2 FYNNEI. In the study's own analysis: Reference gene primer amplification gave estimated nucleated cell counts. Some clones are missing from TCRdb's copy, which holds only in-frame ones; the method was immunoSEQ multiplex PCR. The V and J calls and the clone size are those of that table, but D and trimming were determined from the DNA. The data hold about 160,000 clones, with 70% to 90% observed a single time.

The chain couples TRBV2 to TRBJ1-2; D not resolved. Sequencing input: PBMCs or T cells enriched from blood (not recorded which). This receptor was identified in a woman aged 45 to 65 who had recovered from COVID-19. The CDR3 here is CASSAALGAGGGYGYTF. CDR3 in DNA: TGTGCCAGCAGTGCGGCTTTAGGAGCGGGAGGAGGGTATGGCTACACCTTC.